The text below deals with one T cell receptor (beta chain). Its antigen is currently unknown. The data were obtained in a study of siplizumab effects on memory and regulatory T cells. Study-level findings and limits: In unstimulated cells, naive T cells appeared more diverse than memory T cells and seemed major alloresponse contributors. Siplizumab conditions gave an average of around 64% Treg-derived mappable alloreactive CD4+ clones, versus about 26% for controls. There were only a minor fraction of alloreactive clones that mapped to unstimulated subsets.

TCRdb's table, derived via immunoSEQ multiplex PCR, lists solely in-frame clones and lacks some. The table includes about 94,000 clones, roughly 94% detected once. V lost 0 bases to trimming and J lost 1 base, with 6 bases between them. CDR3 length: 14 residues. Per germline, CDR1 SGDLS and CDR2 YYNGEE. The source material was non-Treg CD4+ T cells sorted from blood. This receptor was obtained from a human donor in good health. V and J are TRBV9 and TRBJ2-3; D not resolved. The CDR3 nucleotides are TGTGCCAGCAGCGTAGATACAGGCACAGATACGCAGTATTTT. Translation: CASSVDTGTDTQYF.